This T cell receptor (beta chain) originates from a study of blood T cell repertoires in COVID-19. Germline-derived CDR1 and CDR2 are KGHSH and LQKENI. The CDR3 extends over 16 amino acids. Trimming at V came to 4 bases and at J to 4 bases, leaving 11 bases not matched to a gene. In the original processing: The assay estimated nucleated cells by amplifying reference gene primers. Repertoires were generated with immunoSEQ multiplex PCR, while TCRdb's copy carries only in-frame clones and drops some. V, J and clone size reflect that table, while D and trimming were determined from the DNA. Among 130,000 or so clones listed, roughly 85% were seen once.

Sequencing used peripheral blood. The J gene is TRBJ2-3, the V gene TRBV18; 7 bases fit TRBD1. The receptor comes from a human donor in a cohort sampled during active COVID-19. DNA of the CDR3: TGTGCCAGCTCACTATTACAGGGGATCGAAGCAGATACGCAGTATTTT. This codes for CASSLLQGIEADTQYF.